These 23 T cell receptor beta chains originate from one sample sequenced in a study of Ad26.COV2.S vaccination and SARS-CoV-2 variants. Sample treatment: around 19 received Ad26.COV2.S at low or high dose, single or two shots; roughly 5 received placebo; per-sample allocation not given. Day 63 after the first injection of vaccine or placebo was the sampling time. TCRdb keeps only in-frame clones here, not all; method: immunoSEQ multiplex PCR. Altogether more than 300,000 clones are present, over 80% being singletons, with the ten largest covering 2% to 2.5%. Sequencing was performed on peripheral blood, taken in a trial of Ad26.COV2.S vaccine versus placebo. The receptor set was obtained from a person aged 18-65 years who received the Ad26.COV2.S COVID-19 vaccine or a placebo.

This chain's CDR3 is CASRGNRANTEAFF. CDR3 coding DNA: TGCGCCAGCAGAGGGAACAGGGCGAACACTGAAGCTTTCTTT. The chain combines TRBV5-1 with TRBJ1-1, with D perhaps matching TRBD1 (6 bases). The length of the CDR3 is 14 residues. Germline lookup yields CDR1 SGHRS and CDR2 YFSETQ. V dropped 5 bases and J dropped 1 base, with 12 bases sitting between them.

CDR3 in DNA: TGTGCCAGCAGCCAAGATGGTAGCGCTGGCACAGATACGCAGTATTTT. This codes for CASSQDGSAGTDTQYF. The J gene is TRBJ2-3, the V gene TRBV3-1 (or the pseudogene TRBV3-2), with D maybe TRBD2 (5 bases). Trimming pared 0 bases from V and 1 base from J, leaving 11 bases between. The CDR3 is 16 amino acids. The germline CDR1 and CDR2 sequences are LGHDT and YNNKEL (reference sequence).

This sequence joins TRBV11-3 and TRBJ1-1; TRBD1 aligns across 11 bases. Germline CDR1 SGHNT, CDR2 YENEEA. The CDR3 has 15 residues. Germline trimming cut 11 bases from V and 3 bases from J; bases unmatched to any gene: 11. CDR3 in DNA: TGTGCCTCCGAAGGACAGGGGGCATGGTACACTGAAGCTTTCTTT. Protein sequence: CASEGQGAWYTEAFF. Together with reference TRBV11-3 and TRBJ1-1, the CDR3 gives the full variable domain: EAGVVQSPRYKIIEKKQPVAFWCNPISGHNTLYWYLQNLGQGPELLIRYENEEAVDDSQLPKDRFSAERLKGVDSTLKIQPAELGDSAVYLCASEGQGAWYTEAFFGQGTRLTVV.

The chain employs TRBV15 and TRBJ2-4; D gene unclear. This CDR3 is 14 amino acids long. Germline lookup yields CDR1 LNHNV and CDR2 YYDKDF (reference sequence). With 1 base removed from V and 3 bases from J, the gap between germline ends came to 7 bases. The CDR3 bases are TGTGCCACCAGCAGAGCCGGGTACAAAAACATTCAGTACTTC. Translated: CATSRAGYKNIQYF.

This chain joins TRBV2 and TRBJ2-6; D possibly corresponds to TRBD1 (6 bases). The V gene's germline CDR1 is SNHLY and CDR2 FYNNEI. The CDR3 totals 14 residues. The ends were cut back, 4 bases at V and 4 bases at J, with 8 bases in the middle. The CDR3 protein is CASSAGVGANVLTF. The CDR3 DNA is TGTGCCAGCAGTGCAGGGGTCGGGGCCAACGTCCTGACTTTC.

The V call is TRBV5-8, the J call TRBJ1-1; 7 nucleotides agree with TRBD1. Trimming removed 0 bases from V and 5 bases from J; junction bases left unmatched: 10. Germline CDR1 reads SGHTS; CDR2 reads YDEGEE. The CDR3 sequence is 16 residues long. The CDR3 loop reads CASSLGWRGRWTEAFF. The DNA of the CDR3 is TGTGCCAGCAGCTTGGGTTGGAGGGGGCGCTGGACTGAAGCTTTCTTT. Supplemented by reference TRBV5-8 and TRBJ1-1, the full variable domain reads EAGVTQSPTHLIKTRGQQATLRCSPISGHTSVYWYQQALGLGLQFLLWYDEGEERNRGNFPPRFSGRQFPNYSSELNVNALELEDSALYLCASSLGWRGRWTEAFFGQGTRLTVV.

A single count supports this clone. The chain has TRBV5-5 and TRBJ2-2; D not certain. The germline V and J ends were trimmed by 2 bases and 0 bases, with 8 bases remaining between them. The CDR3 totals 15 residues. Germline V gives CDR1 SGHKS, CDR2 YYEKEE (reference sequence). CDR3 DNA: TGTGCCAGCAGCTTCCAGATTTCGAACACCGGGGAGCTGTTTTTT. Translation gives CASSFQISNTGELFF.

The chain carries TRBV4-1 and TRBJ2-7, with D perhaps matching TRBD1 or TRBD2 (5 bases each). The CDR3 covers 13 residues. V lost 0 bases, J lost 9 bases, and 12 bases lay in between. Per the germline V gene, CDR1 is MGHRA and CDR2 is YSYEKL. CDR3 sequence (DNA): TGCGCCAGCAGCCAAGAAGGTACAGGACTGCAGTACTTC. Translation: CASSQEGTGLQYF.

Remarks on this clone: An end of the junction does not agree with germline; a read error may underlie this. The V call is TRBV3-1 (or the pseudogene TRBV3-2), the J call TRBJ1-1, with 7 nucleotides matching TRBD1. Germline loops: CDR1 LGHDT, CDR2 YNNKEL (reference sequence). The CDR3 sequence is 12 residues long. CDR3 bases: TGTGCCAGCAGCCCACAACAGGGGCCCGGAGTCTTT. This gives the protein CASSPQQGPGVF.

This chain joins TRBV3-1 (or the pseudogene TRBV3-2) and TRBJ1-5; D possibly corresponds to TRBD1 (6 bases). The CDR3 runs 14 residues. V was trimmed by 1 base and J by 3 bases, leaving 7 bases between them. Germline lookup yields CDR1 LGHDT and CDR2 YNNKEL (reference sequence). CDR3 sequence reads: CASSQGTVNQPQHF. CDR3 DNA sequence: TGTGCCAGCAGCCAAGGGACAGTCAATCAGCCCCAGCATTTT.

The V call is TRBV5-1, the J call TRBJ2-5, with TRBD1 as a possible D gene (5 bases). The germline V and J ends were trimmed by 4 bases and 4 bases, with 11 bases remaining between them. Germline CDR1 reads SGHRS; CDR2 reads YFSETQ. The CDR3 consists of 13 residues. CDR3 protein: CASSRPQGETQYF. The CDR3 nucleotides are TGCGCCAGCAGCCGCCCCCAGGGAGAGACCCAGTACTTC. The full variable domain, rest sourced from reference TRBV5-1 and TRBJ2-5, is KAGVTQTPRYLIKTRGQQVTLSCSPISGHRSVSWYQQTPGQGLQFLFEYFSETQRNKGNFPGRFSGRQFSNSRSEMNVSTLELGDSALYLCASSRPQGETQYFGPGTRLLVL.

The rearrangement uses TRBV13 and TRBJ2-7; D call uncertain. V lost 2 bases to trimming and J lost 0 bases, with 20 bases between them. CDR1 is PRHDT, CDR2 FYEKMQ, per germline (reference sequence). The CDR3 length is 18 residues. The CDR3 here is CASSLSYRSDRFSYEQYF. The CDR3 region has the DNA TGTGCCAGCAGCTTATCTTACCGCTCAGACCGATTCTCCTACGAGCAGTACTTC.

The sample holds a few counts of this clone. The CDR3 region has the DNA TGCGCCAGCAGTGAGTCGACAAGGGGCCGCCTGGTTAGTTCACCCCTCCACTTT. It codes for CASSESTRGRLVSSPLHF. The chain carries TRBV10-1 and TRBJ1-6; D might be TRBD1 (5 bases). This CDR3 has 18 residues. The germline V gene has CDR1 WNHNN and CDR2 SYGVQD (reference sequence). Between the trimmed V and J ends, which lost 0 bases and 9 bases, there was a span of 21 bases.

CDR3 in DNA: TGTGCCAGCAGCCAAGCTCACAGCTCTGAAGCTTTCTTT. This sequence encodes CASSQAHSSEAFF. The gene calls are TRBV3-1 (or the pseudogene TRBV3-2) and TRBJ1-1; D remains unclear. Germline V gene data show CDR1 as LGHDT and CDR2 as YNNKEL (reference sequence). The CDR3 runs 13 residues. V lost 1 base to trimming and J lost 6 bases, with 9 bases between them.

The chain employs TRBV28 and TRBJ1-3; no clear D. The CDR3 has 12 residues. CDR1 and CDR2 from the germline V gene are MDHEN and SYDVKM. The V gene lost 5 bases and the J gene lost 8 bases, with 10 bases spanning the gap. The CDR3 sequence is CASSRPGDTIYF. CDR3 in DNA: TGTGCCAGCAGTAGGCCCGGAGACACCATATATTTT.

V and J are TRBV7-3 and TRBJ2-1, with 7 positions matching TRBD1. The V gene's germline CDR1 is SGHTA and CDR2 FQGTGA. The CDR3 is 14 residues long. Unmatched junction bases numbered 7, after V lost 3 bases and J lost 8 bases. The CDR3 region has the DNA TGTGCCAGCAGCTTGGACAGGTTTATCGATGAGCAGTTCTTC. Its protein product is CASSLDRFIDEQFF.

The chain couples TRBV10-3 to TRBJ1-5, with TRBD1 matching 9 bases. V lost 11 bases to trimming and J lost 6 bases; unmatched junction nucleotides: 8. The CDR3 extends over 13 amino acids. The germline V gene has CDR1 ENHRY and CDR2 SYGVKD. The CDR3 reads CAARQGDSQPQHF. CDR3 coding DNA: TGTGCCGCCAGACAGGGGGATAGTCAGCCCCAGCATTTT.

V is TRBV7-9 and J is TRBJ1-1, with D maybe TRBD1 (5 bases). The CDR3 extends over 14 amino acids. V was pared by 3 bases and J by 1 base, with 9 bases between. CDR1 is SEHNR and CDR2 is FQNEAQ in the germline V gene (reference sequence). CDR3 sequence (DNA): TGTGCCAGCAGCTTCATGGGGGAGAACACTGAAGCTTTCTTT. Its protein product is CASSFMGENTEAFF.

The gene calls are TRBV9 and TRBJ2-1; D is possibly TRBD1 (7 bases). V lost 0 bases to trimming and J lost 4 bases, with 14 bases between them. This CDR3 region has 16 residues. Looked up from germline, CDR1 is SGDLS and CDR2 is YYNGEE. CDR3 amino acids: CASSVGGQGGYNEQFF. The CDR3 DNA is TGTGCCAGCAGCGTAGGTGGGCAGGGGGGATACAATGAGCAGTTCTTC.

This chain joins TRBV27 and TRBJ2-6; possible D gene TRBD1, 6 bases. Trimming stripped 0 bases from V and 3 bases from J, with 15 bases between. CDR1 and CDR2 (germline): MNHEY, SMNVEV (reference sequence). The CDR3 extends over 18 amino acids. The CDR3 DNA is TGTGCCAGCAGTTTATCGGCTTCGGGGACATATGGGGCCAACGTCCTGACTTTC. Residues: CASSLSASGTYGANVLTF.

With regard to this clone: The same CDR3 also results from other DNA sequences found in this sample. The V gene is TRBV28, the J gene TRBJ2-1; D ambiguous. Germline-derived CDR1 and CDR2 are MDHEN and SYDVKM. There are 11 residues in the CDR3. Trimming cost V 3 bases and J 7 bases, with 4 bases left between them. The CDR3 spells CASSFLNEQFF. The CDR3 bases are TGTGCCAGCAGTTTTTTAAATGAGCAGTTCTTC.

The DNA for the CDR3 is TGTGCCAGCAGTCTTCCCGGGGACCTTTTGGCCCTCCACTTT. Amino acids: CASSLPGDLLALHF. This chain joins TRBV28 and TRBJ1-6, with D perhaps TRBD1 (5 bases). The CDR3 has 14 amino acids. Per the germline V gene, CDR1 is MDHEN and CDR2 is SYDVKM. The V end lost 5 bases, the J end lost 14 bases, and 19 bases lay between the germline ends.

This sequence joins TRBV27 and TRBJ2-7; TRBD1 matches at 9 bases. The CDR3 extends over 15 amino acids. Germline CDR1 MNHEY, CDR2 SMNVEV (reference sequence). Trimming took 5 bases from V and 0 from J; bases not matched to a gene: 5. The CDR3 loop is CASSPRTGVSYEQYF. The CDR3 nucleotides read TGTGCCAGCAGTCCTCGGACAGGGGTCTCCTACGAGCAGTACTTC.